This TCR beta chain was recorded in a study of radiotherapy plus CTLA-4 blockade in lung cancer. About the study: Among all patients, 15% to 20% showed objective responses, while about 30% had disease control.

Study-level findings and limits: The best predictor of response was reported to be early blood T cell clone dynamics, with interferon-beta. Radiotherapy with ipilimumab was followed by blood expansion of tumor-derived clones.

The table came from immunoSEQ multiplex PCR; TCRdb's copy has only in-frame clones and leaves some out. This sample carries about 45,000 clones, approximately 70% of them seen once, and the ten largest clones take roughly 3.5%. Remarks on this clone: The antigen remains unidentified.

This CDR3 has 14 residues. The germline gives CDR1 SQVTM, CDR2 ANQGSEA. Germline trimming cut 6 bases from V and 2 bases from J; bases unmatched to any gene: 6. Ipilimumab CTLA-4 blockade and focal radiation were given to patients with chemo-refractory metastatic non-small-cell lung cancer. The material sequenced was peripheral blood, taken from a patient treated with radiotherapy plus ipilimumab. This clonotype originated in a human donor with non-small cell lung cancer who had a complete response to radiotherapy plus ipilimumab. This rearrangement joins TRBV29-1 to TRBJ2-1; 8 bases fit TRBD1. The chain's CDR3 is CSVPRTGTYNEQFF. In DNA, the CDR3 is TGCAGCGTGCCCCGGACAGGGACCTACAATGAGCAGTTCTTC.